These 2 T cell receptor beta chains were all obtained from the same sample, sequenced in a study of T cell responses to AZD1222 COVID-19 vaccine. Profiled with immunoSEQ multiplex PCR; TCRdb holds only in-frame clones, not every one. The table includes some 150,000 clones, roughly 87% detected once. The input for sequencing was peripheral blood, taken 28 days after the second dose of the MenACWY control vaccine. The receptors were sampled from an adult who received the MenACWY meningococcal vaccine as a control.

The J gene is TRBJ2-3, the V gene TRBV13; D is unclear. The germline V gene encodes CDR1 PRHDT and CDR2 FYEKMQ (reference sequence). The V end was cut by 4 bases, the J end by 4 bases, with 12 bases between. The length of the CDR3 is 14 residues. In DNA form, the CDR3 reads TGTGCCAGCAGCTCATCTCTCCGAGCAGATACGCAGTATTTT. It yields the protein CASSSSLRADTQYF.

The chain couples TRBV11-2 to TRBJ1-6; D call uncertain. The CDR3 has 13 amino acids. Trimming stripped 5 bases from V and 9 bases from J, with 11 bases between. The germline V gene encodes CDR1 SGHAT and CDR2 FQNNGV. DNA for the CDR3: TGTGCCAGCAGCCCGGACCGCGGTTCACCCCTCCACTTT. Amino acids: CASSPDRGSPLHF.